This T cell receptor beta chain was identified during a study of blood T cell repertoires in COVID-19. Germline V gives CDR1 SGHTS, CDR2 YDEGEE. Trimming removed 4 bases from V and 0 bases from J; junction bases left unmatched: 6. The CDR3 is 16 residues long. The assay was immunoSEQ multiplex PCR, and TCRdb's table has in-frame clones only and misses some. Counted here are about 280,000 clones, roughly 88% occurring once; the ten biggest clones make up 0.75% to 1%. The chain joins TRBV5-8 to TRBJ2-3, with TRBD1 identical over 9 bases. Sequenced: PBMCs or T cells enriched from blood (not recorded which). The TCR originated in a woman aged 25 to 45 who had recovered from COVID-19. CDR3: CASSIAGTGSTDTQYF. CDR3 DNA: TGTGCCAGCAGCATAGCCGGGACAGGGAGCACAGATACGCAGTATTTT.